The 22 T cell receptor beta chains in this list originate from one sample, sequenced in a study of OX40 agonist ivuxolimab in advanced cancers. Data came from immunoSEQ multiplex PCR; TCRdb stores just in-frame clones and leaves some out. The data show more than 1,000 clones, under 85% seen once. Sampling was done in a trial of the OX40 agonist ivuxolimab. The receptors were sampled from an adult with an advanced solid tumor such as melanoma, head and neck, liver or kidney cancer.

V is TRBV29-1 and J is TRBJ1-1; a weak D match, TRBD1 (5 bases). V shed 5 bases and J shed 8 bases, with 15 bases lying between them. The CDR3 has 12 residues. Per germline, CDR1 SQVTM and CDR2 ANQGSEA. The CDR3 region is CSVPQDSREAFF. The CDR3 region has the DNA TGCAGCGTTCCCCAAGACAGTCGAGAAGCTTTCTTT.

The J gene is TRBJ2-7, the V gene TRBV19, with D perhaps TRBD1 or TRBD2 (6 bases each). Germline CDR1 LNHDA, CDR2 SQIVND (reference sequence). This CDR3 has 15 amino acids. V gave up 5 bases and J gave up 2 bases, with 16 bases separating them. CDR3 coding DNA: TGTGCCAGTAGTGGGGCAGGGGAGGAAACCTACGAGCAGTACTTC. The encoded protein is CASSGAGEETYEQYF.

The J gene is TRBJ2-7, the V gene TRBV11-3, with a tentative D call TRBD1 (6 bases). Germline V CDR1 and CDR2: SGHNT, YENEEA. The CDR3 is 14 amino acids. V was cut by 3 bases and J by 3 bases, with 12 bases left in between. DNA for the CDR3: TGTGCCAGCAGCTTCACAGGGTCTCGCTACGAGCAGTACTTC. It is translated as CASSFTGSRYEQYF.

This clone was seen a handful of times. The chain combines TRBV11-3 with TRBJ2-7, with 10 bases lining up with TRBD1. CDR1 is SGHNT, CDR2 YENEEA, per germline. V lost 0 bases, J lost 6 bases, and 5 bases stayed unmatched. CDR3 length equals 15 residues. CDR3 sequence (DNA): TGTGCCAGCAGCTTAGAAGGGACAGGGGATTTCGAGCAGTACTTC. Its protein product is CASSLEGTGDFEQYF. Complete variable domain (other parts from reference TRBV11-3 and TRBJ2-7): EAGVVQSPRYKIIEKKQPVAFWCNPISGHNTLYWYLQNLGQGPELLIRYENEEAVDDSQLPKDRFSAERLKGVDSTLKIQPAELGDSAVYLCASSLEGTGDFEQYFGPGTRLTVT.

This clone was seen once. The chain combines TRBV6-8 with TRBJ2-7; D call uncertain. V was trimmed by 5 bases and J by 1 base, leaving 12 bases between them. Germline V gene data show CDR1 as MNHGY and CDR2 as SAAAGT. This CDR3 is 14 amino acids long. CDR3 sequence (DNA): TGTGCCAGCAGTCTTTCCGGGCCGTCCTACGAGCAGTACTTC. This translates into CASSLSGPSYEQYF.

This rearrangement joins TRBV6-8 to TRBJ1-1; 8 bases map to TRBD1. Germline-derived CDR1 and CDR2 are MNHGY and SAAAGT. The CDR3 sequence is 13 residues long. The ends lost 10 bases at V and 4 bases at J; junction bases unmatched: 8. In DNA form, the CDR3 reads TGTGCCACCAGATCCAGGGGGCGCACTGAAGCTTTCTTT. Its translation: CATRSRGRTEAFF.

This chain's CDR3 is CASRKVQGTEKLFF. The CDR3 DNA follows: TGTGCCAGCAGGAAGGTACAGGGGACTGAAAAACTGTTTTTT. The chain couples TRBV6-8 to TRBJ1-4, with 7 bases aligning to TRBD1. J gave up 7 bases and V 6 bases, and 8 bases lay outside the gene matches. CDR1 and CDR2 (germline): MNHGY, SAAAGT. This CDR3 is 14 amino acids long.

This rearrangement joins TRBV19 to TRBJ2-5; TRBD2 is a possible D gene (6 bases). The CDR3 is 14 residues long. Germline CDR1 is LNHDA and CDR2 is SQIVND (reference sequence). Trimming cost V 0 bases and J 4 bases, with 9 bases left between them. The CDR3 protein is CASSIDGGTETQYF. CDR3 nucleotides: TGTGCCAGTAGTATAGACGGAGGGACAGAGACCCAGTACTTC.

The rearrangement joins TRBV11-3 to TRBJ2-1; 9 bases are a match to TRBD2. Germline assignment: CDR1 SGHNT and CDR2 YENEEA. This CDR3 spans 17 amino acids. V lost 5 bases to trimming and J lost 3 bases; unmatched junction nucleotides: 11. CDR3 nucleotide sequence: TGTGCCAGCAGCGGGTCGACTAGCGGATCCCACTACAATGAGCAGTTCTTC. Translating it yields CASSGSTSGSHYNEQFF.

V usage is TRBV6-8 and J usage is TRBJ2-7; 9 nucleotides line up with TRBD1. The V gene end was trimmed by 4 bases and the J gene end by 3 bases; junction bases not matched to a gene: 7. This CDR3 comprises 15 residues. Germline lookup yields CDR1 MNHGY and CDR2 SAAAGT. CDR3 in amino acids: CASSFSPGQGYEQYF. CDR3 nucleotide sequence: TGTGCCAGCAGTTTCTCACCGGGACAGGGCTACGAGCAGTACTTC.

In its sample, this clone was seen a few times. The rearrangement uses TRBV30 and TRBJ1-2; 9 positions agree with TRBD1. The CDR3 length is 14 residues. With 1 base clipped from V and 8 bases from J, the junction kept 8 bases outside the gene matches. Germline V gives CDR1 GTSNPN, CDR2 SVGIG (reference sequence). The CDR3: CAWSDTGGADGYTF. The CDR3 bases are TGTGCCTGGAGTGACACAGGGGGCGCGGACGGCTACACCTTC. Full variable domain (rest looked up from reference TRBV30 and TRBJ1-2): SQTIHQWPATLVQPVGSPLSLECTVEGTSNPNLYWYRQAAGRGLQLLFYSVGIGQISSEVPQNLSASRPQDRQFILSSKKLLLSDSGFYLCAWSDTGGADGYTFGSGTRLTVV.

The chain has TRBV11-3 and TRBJ2-7; possibly TRBD2 for D (6 bases). CDR3 length: 14 amino acids. Per germline, CDR1 SGHNT and CDR2 YENEEA. The ends were cut back, 3 bases at V and 5 bases at J, with 14 bases in the middle. CDR3 loop: CASSLALASNEQYF. CDR3 nucleotides: TGTGCCAGCAGCTTGGCCCTAGCGAGTAACGAGCAGTACTTC. The full variable domain, with the rest looked up from reference TRBV11-3 and TRBJ2-7, is EAGVVQSPRYKIIEKKQPVAFWCNPISGHNTLYWYLQNLGQGPELLIRYENEEAVDDSQLPKDRFSAERLKGVDSTLKIQPAELGDSAVYLCASSLALASNEQYFGPGTRLTVT.

This rearrangement joins TRBV6-8 to TRBJ2-2, with TRBD2 identical over 9 bases. V lost 5 bases, J lost 7 bases, and 8 bases stayed unmatched. This CDR3 comprises 15 residues. Germline assignment: CDR1 MNHGY and CDR2 SAAAGT. The CDR3 protein is CASSTRAGGLGELFF. The CDR3 nucleotides are TGTGCCAGCAGTACACGAGCGGGGGGCCTCGGGGAGCTGTTTTTT.

This clone was observed a few times. The gene calls are TRBV19 and TRBJ2-1; 7 bases fit TRBD1. The germline V gene encodes CDR1 LNHDA and CDR2 SQIVND (reference sequence). V shed 3 bases and J 2 bases; nucleotides not matched to a gene: 4. The CDR3 covers 15 residues. CDR3 bases: TGTGCCAGTAGTATGGCGCAGGGGGCCTACAATGAGCAGTTCTTC. Amino acid sequence: CASSMAQGAYNEQFF.

The genes are TRBV12-5 and TRBJ2-1; 10 positions match TRBD2. CDR1 and CDR2 from the germline V gene are LGHNT and FRNRAP. The CDR3 is 15 amino acids. The CDR3 DNA reads as TGTGCCAGCACCACCGAGCGGGGGGGGTACAATGAGCAGTTCTTC. Translated: CASTTERGGYNEQFF.

This chain links TRBV18 with TRBJ1-4; D might be TRBD1 (5 bases). Per germline, CDR1 KGHSH and CDR2 LQKENI. V lost 3 bases and J 0 bases, leaving 17 bases between the germline ends. The CDR3 consists of 18 residues. The CDR3 sequence is CASSPGLFKTSTNEKLFF. DNA of the CDR3: TGTGCCAGCTCACCGGGACTCTTCAAAACCTCAACTAATGAAAAACTGTTTTTT.

This chain joins TRBV6-8 and TRBJ2-7, with TRBD1 matching over 7 bases. Looked up from germline, CDR1 is MNHGY and CDR2 is SAAAGT. The CDR3 runs to 15 residues. Losses at the gene ends were 2 bases for V and 5 bases for J; bases not matched to a gene: 9. CDR3 in amino acids: CASSYRSTGVHEQYF. Written as DNA, the CDR3 is TGTGCCAGCAGTTACAGAAGTACAGGGGTTCACGAGCAGTACTTC.

The rearrangement links TRBV11-3 to TRBJ2-1; TRBD1 aligns across 11 bases. This CDR3 is built from 16 residues. The junction had 7 bases not matched to a gene; V was cut back by 3 bases and J by 6 bases. Germline-derived CDR1 and CDR2 are SGHNT and YENEEA. This CDR3 is CASSFYAGTGGNEQFF. The CDR3 coding sequence is TGTGCCAGCAGCTTCTACGCCGGGACAGGGGGCAATGAGCAGTTCTTC. Variable domain in full (rest from reference TRBV11-3 and TRBJ2-1): EAGVVQSPRYKIIEKKQPVAFWCNPISGHNTLYWYLQNLGQGPELLIRYENEEAVDDSQLPKDRFSAERLKGVDSTLKIQPAELGDSAVYLCASSFYAGTGGNEQFFGPGTRLTVL.

The gene calls are TRBV14 and TRBJ1-4, with D unclear. V was pared by 1 base and J by 0 bases, with 6 bases between. CDR1 and CDR2 from the germline V gene are SGHDN and FVKESK. The CDR3 runs to 15 residues. DNA for the CDR3: TGTGCCAGCAGCCAAGTATCAGCAACTAATGAAAAACTGTTTTTT. Translating it yields CASSQVSATNEKLFF.

The CDR3 is CASSSGTDNSPLHF. The CDR3, as DNA: TGTGCCAGCAGTTCCGGGACTGATAATTCACCCCTCCACTTT. V is TRBV6-8 and J is TRBJ1-6, with D possibly TRBD1 on 5 matching bases. This CDR3 has 14 residues. The V end was cut by 4 bases, the J end by 5 bases, with 9 bases between. Germline V gene sequence: CDR1 MNHGY, CDR2 SAAAGT.

The V and J genes are TRBV7-1 and TRBJ2-1; D uncertain. TRBV7-1 belongs to the ORF category, with a function that is uncertain. V lost 5 bases and J 6 bases, leaving 11 bases between the germline ends. There are 13 residues in the CDR3. CDR3 amino acids: CASSPTNRNEQFF. The CDR3 DNA sequence: TGTGCCAGCAGCCCCACAAACCGCAATGAGCAGTTCTTC.

The sample holds a few counts of this clone. The rearrangement links TRBV11-3 to TRBJ1-4; 10 positions match TRBD1. The CDR3 is 15 amino acids. J gave up 7 bases and V 5 bases, and 7 bases lay outside the gene matches. CDR1 is SGHNT, CDR2 YENEEA, per germline. The DNA of the CDR3 is TGTGCCAGCAGCCTTCCGGGACAGGGGTCTGAAAAACTGTTTTTT. Translating it yields CASSLPGQGSEKLFF. Using reference TRBV11-3 and TRBJ1-4 for the parts outside the CDR3, the full variable domain is EAGVVQSPRYKIIEKKQPVAFWCNPISGHNTLYWYLQNLGQGPELLIRYENEEAVDDSQLPKDRFSAERLKGVDSTLKIQPAELGDSAVYLCASSLPGQGSEKLFFGSGTQLSVL.